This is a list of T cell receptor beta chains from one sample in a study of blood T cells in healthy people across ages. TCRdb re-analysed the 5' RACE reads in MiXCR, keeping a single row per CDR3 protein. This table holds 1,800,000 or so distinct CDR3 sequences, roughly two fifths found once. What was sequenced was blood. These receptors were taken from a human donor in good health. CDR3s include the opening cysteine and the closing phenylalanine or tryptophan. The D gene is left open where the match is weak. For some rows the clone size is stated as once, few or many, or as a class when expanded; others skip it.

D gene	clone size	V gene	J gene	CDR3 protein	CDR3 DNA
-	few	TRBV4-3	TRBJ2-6	CASSQVGRGAGANVLTF	TGCGCCAGCAGCCAAGTTGGACGAGGGGCTGGGGCCAACGTCCTGACTTTC
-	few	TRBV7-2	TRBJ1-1	CASSLLVGQSFEAFF	TGTGCCAGCAGCTTATTGGTCGGACAGTCCTTTGAAGCTTTCTTT
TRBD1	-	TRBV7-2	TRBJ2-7	CASREPGQGYEQYF	TGTGCCAGCAGGGAACCGGGACAGGGCTACGAGCAGTACTTC
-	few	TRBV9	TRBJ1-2	CASRDGKDYGYTF	TGTGCCAGCAGGGACGGGAAGGACTATGGCTACACCTTC
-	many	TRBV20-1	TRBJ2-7	CSASPPSQSYEQYF	TGCAGTGCTAGCCCCCCTAGTCAGTCCTACGAGCAGTACTTC
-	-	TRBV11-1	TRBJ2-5	CASSLLPARGGGFQETQYF	TGTGCCAGCAGCTTATTACCCGCCCGCGGAGGGGGCTTCCAAGAGACCCAGTACTTC
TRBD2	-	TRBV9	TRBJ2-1	CASSVGGSGGAHNEQFF	TGTGCCAGCAGCGTAGGGGGTAGCGGGGGAGCACACAATGAGCAGTTCTTC
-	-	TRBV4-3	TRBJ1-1	CASSQDKADTEAFF	TGCGCCAGCAGCCAAGATAAGGCAGACACTGAAGCTTTCTTT
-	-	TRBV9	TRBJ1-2	CASEGPQGPIPYGYTF	TGTGCCAGCGAGGGGCCCCAAGGCCCCATCCCCTATGGCTACACCTTC
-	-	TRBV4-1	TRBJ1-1	CASSPYVTNTEAFF	TGCGCCAGCAGCCCTTATGTAACTAACACTGAAGCTTTCTTT
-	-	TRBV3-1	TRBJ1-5	CASSQGMAPQHF	TGTGCCAGCAGCCAAGGAATGGCACCCCAGCATTTT
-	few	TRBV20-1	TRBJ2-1	CSASPFDEQFF	TGCAGTGCTTCACCTTTCGATGAGCAGTTCTTC
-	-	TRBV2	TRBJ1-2	CASELAGYTF	TGTGCCAGCGAGCTTGCTGGCTACACCTTC
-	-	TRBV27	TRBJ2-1	CASSLSRGRTNEQFF	TGTGCCAGCAGTTTATCGAGAGGGAGGACCAATGAGCAGTTCTTC
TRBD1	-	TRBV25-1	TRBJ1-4	CASSAVTGVKEKLFF	TGTGCCAGCAGTGCCGTGACAGGGGTAAAGGAAAAACTGTTTTTT
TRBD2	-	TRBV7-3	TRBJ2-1	CASSLSSGGGLDEQFF	TGTGCCAGCAGCTTAAGTAGCGGGGGGGGTTTGGATGAGCAGTTCTTC
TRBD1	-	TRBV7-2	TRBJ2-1	CASSLEDQRQGRGNEQFF	TGTGCCAGCAGCTTAGAGGACCAACGACAGGGAAGGGGCAATGAGCAGTTCTTC
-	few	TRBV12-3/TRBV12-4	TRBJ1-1	CASSLSTLFFF	TGTGCCAGCAGTTTAAGTACCCTGTTTTTCTTT
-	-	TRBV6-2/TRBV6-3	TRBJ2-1	CASSYSPFSGGNEQFF	TGTGCCAGCAGTTACTCCCCTTTTAGCGGAGGCAATGAGCAGTTCTTC
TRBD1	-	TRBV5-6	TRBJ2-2	CASSPLDRVAGELFF	TGTGCCAGCAGCCCTCTCGACAGGGTGGCCGGGGAGCTGTTTTTT
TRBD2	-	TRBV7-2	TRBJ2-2	CASSPTSGGLETGELFF	TGTGCCAGCAGCCCAACTAGCGGGGGGCTGGAGACCGGGGAGCTGTTTTTT
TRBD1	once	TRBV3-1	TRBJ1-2	CASGDREVGYTF	TGTGCCAGCGGGGACAGGGAGGTCGGCTACACCTTC
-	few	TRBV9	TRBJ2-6	CASSVGAGARSGANVLTF	TGTGCCAGCAGCGTGGGGGCAGGGGCCCGCTCTGGGGCCAACGTCCTGACTTTC
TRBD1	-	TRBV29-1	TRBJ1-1	CSVDLGGLNTEAFF	TGCAGCGTTGACCTAGGGGGCTTGAACACTGAAGCTTTCTTT
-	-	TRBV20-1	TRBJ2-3	CSGRSTDTQYF	TGCAGTGGGCGGAGCACAGATACGCAGTATTTT
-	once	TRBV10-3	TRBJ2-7	CAISVSSYNEQYF	TGTGCCATCAGTGTTAGCTCCTACAATGAGCAGTACTTC
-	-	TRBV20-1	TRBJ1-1	CSARVGGGAMNTEAFF	TGCAGTGCTAGAGTAGGGGGGGGGGCTATGAACACTGAAGCTTTCTTT
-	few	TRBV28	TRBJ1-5	CASSLVPPIDQPQHF	TGTGCCAGCAGTTTGGTACCACCCATCGATCAGCCCCAGCATTTT
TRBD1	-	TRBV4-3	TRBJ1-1	CASSQEGWTGGFTEAFF	TGCGCCAGCAGCCAAGAGGGCTGGACAGGGGGCTTCACTGAAGCTTTCTTT
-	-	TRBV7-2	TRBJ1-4	CASSLLGSRGEKLFF	TGTGCCAGCAGCTTATTAGGATCGAGAGGGGAAAAACTGTTTTTT
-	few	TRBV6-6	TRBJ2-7	CASRDTTHEQYF	TGTGCCAGCCGGGACACCACCCACGAGCAGTACTTC
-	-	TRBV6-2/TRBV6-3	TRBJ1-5	CASSYRRGTTQPQHF	TGTGCCAGCAGTTATCGCCGTGGGACGACTCAGCCCCAGCATTTT
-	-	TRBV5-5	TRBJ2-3	CASSLRGWGTDTQYF	TGTGCCAGCAGCTTACGGGGGTGGGGGACAGATACGCAGTATTTT
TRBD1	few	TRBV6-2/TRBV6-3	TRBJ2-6	CASSYPTGASSGANVLTF	TGTGCCAGCAGTTACCCGACAGGGGCCTCCTCTGGGGCCAACGTCCTGACTTTC
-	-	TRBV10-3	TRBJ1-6	CAISEKSAGPNSPLHF	TGTGCCATCAGTGAGAAATCCGCAGGGCCAAATTCACCCCTCCACTTT